This TCR beta chain stems from a study of CD8+CD57+ T cells in acquired aplastic anemia. Overall study context: The study obtained an average of 3.2 ug of DNA from sorted CD4+ and CD8+ cells.

CD8+CD57+ cell expansion, shown by flow cytometry, had occurred in the patients selected for sequencing. Investigators profiled TCR beta VDJ and CDR3 from genomic DNA template. Each CDR3 protein is one row after TCRdb ran MiXCR on the reads. This sample has a few hundred thousand distinct CDR3 sequences, with over 40% found just once. On this clonotype itself: Its specificity is unknown.

Broader study findings: Patient and control CD8+ Simpson's diversity was not significantly different.

Germline V CDR1 and CDR2: LNHDA, SQIVND (reference sequence). This CDR3 spans 15 amino acids. V dropped 4 bases and J dropped 4; count of bases not matched to a gene: 10. Sequencing was done on a sample of sorted CD4+, CD8+, or CD8+CD57+ T cells (not recorded which) from PBMCs. The TCR was taken from a human donor with aplastic anemia. The chain carries TRBV19 and TRBJ2-7; 7 bases map to TRBD1. DNA of the CDR3: TGTGCCAGTAGTAAGGGGGCGACAGGTGTTTACGAGCAGTACTTC. The encoded protein is CASSKGATGVYEQYF.